What follows are 20 T cell receptor beta chains derived from one specimen sequenced in a study of blood T cell repertoires in COVID-19. Profiling relied on immunoSEQ multiplex PCR, and the TCRdb table lists in-frame clones only, not all of them. This sample has a few hundred thousand clones; more than 70% occur once, and the top ten carry around 7%. The material sequenced was PBMCs or T cells enriched from blood (not recorded which). The receptors stem from a woman in her forties with acute COVID-19.

The chain couples TRBV14 to TRBJ1-6; TRBD1 might be the D (6 bases). The germline CDR1 and CDR2 sequences are SGHDN and FVKESK. This CDR3 is built from 21 residues. Trimming shortened V by 4 bases and J by 2 bases, and 27 bases separated the two germline ends. CDR3 in DNA: TGTGCCAGCAGCCTCAACCGCAGGGTATCCGGGACATACACCTATAATTCACCCCTCCACTTT. This gives the protein CASSLNRRVSGTYTYNSPLHF.

The chain couples TRBV5-1 to TRBJ2-7; 8 nucleotides match TRBD1. V lost 3 bases to trimming and J lost 0 bases; unmatched junction nucleotides: 2. The CDR3 consists of 14 residues. The V gene's germline CDR1 is SGHRS and CDR2 YFSETQ. The CDR3 loop reads CASSWDRSSYEQYF. DNA for the CDR3: TGCGCCAGCAGCTGGGACAGGAGCTCCTACGAGCAGTACTTC.

The rearrangement uses TRBV18 and TRBJ1-4; D not resolved. CDR3 length: 12 amino acids. Trimming removed 6 bases from V and 10 bases from J, with 12 bases in between. Germline V CDR1 and CDR2: KGHSH, LQKENI. The DNA of the CDR3 is TGTGCCAGCTCCCCAAGTAGTCGAAAACTGTTTTTT. This gives the protein CASSPSSRKLFF.

The chain uses TRBV18 and TRBJ1-1; TRBD1 aligns across 7 bases. CDR3 size: 16 residues. The ends lost 3 bases at V and 4 bases at J; junction bases unmatched: 11. The germline CDR1 and CDR2 sequences are KGHSH and LQKENI. CDR3 DNA: TGTGCCAGCTCACCCAACAGGGGATCTCCGGGCACTGAAGCTTTCTTT. Its translation: CASSPNRGSPGTEAFF.

This sequence joins TRBV9 and TRBJ1-5; D gene unclear. Germline V gene data show CDR1 as SGDLS and CDR2 as YYNGEE. V was trimmed by 5 bases and J by 3 bases, leaving 12 bases between them. The CDR3 is 14 residues long. In nucleotides, the CDR3 is TGTGCCAGCAGTCATGCAGGATCCAATCAGCCCCAGCATTTT. Translation: CASSHAGSNQPQHF.

The chain carries TRBV11-1 and TRBJ1-1; 9 bases are shared with TRBD1. Per the germline V gene, CDR1 is SGHAT and CDR2 is FQDESV (reference sequence). Losses at the gene ends were 6 bases for V and 12 bases for J; bases not matched to a gene: 8. The CDR3 covers 12 residues. CDR3 region: CASSPGTGKPFF. DNA of the CDR3: TGTGCCAGCAGTCCCGGGACAGGGAAGCCTTTCTTT. Filled out from reference TRBV11-1 and TRBJ1-1, the complete variable domain reads EAEVAQSPRYKITEKSQAVAFWCDPISGHATLYWYRQILGQGPELLVQFQDESVVDDSQLPKDRFSAERLKGVDSTLKIQPAELGDSAMYLCASSPGTGKPFFGQGTRLTVV.

The V gene is TRBV30, the J gene TRBJ2-2; D gene uncertain. The ends were cut back, 0 bases at V and 4 bases at J, with 12 bases in the middle. Per the germline V gene, CDR1 is GTSNPN and CDR2 is SVGIG (reference sequence). The CDR3 is 15 amino acids. CDR3: CAWSVVRSGTGELFF. In DNA form, the CDR3 reads TGTGCCTGGAGTGTCGTGAGGTCGGGCACCGGGGAGCTGTTTTTT.

This chain links TRBV18 with TRBJ1-2; D remains unclear. Germline CDR1 and CDR2: KGHSH and LQKENI. The CDR3 is 13 amino acids. Trimming left V 0 bases short and J 5 bases short, with 7 bases between. The CDR3 DNA sequence: TGTGCCAGCTCACCACCGGGAGTTTATGGCTACACCTTC. It encodes CASSPPGVYGYTF.

The rearrangement uses TRBV11-2 and TRBJ1-6; D is ambiguous. Germline V gene sequence: CDR1 SGHAT, CDR2 FQNNGV. The length of the CDR3 is 16 residues. Trimming cost V 5 bases and J 4 bases, with 15 bases left between them. CDR3 nucleotides: TGTGCCAGCAGCCTAAGCCTCGGAGATTATAATTCACCCCTCCACTTT. It translates to CASSLSLGDYNSPLHF.

The genes are TRBV24-1 and TRBJ2-3; 7 nucleotides line up with TRBD2. The CDR3 consists of 16 residues. Germline V gene lookup returns CDR1 KGHDR and CDR2 SFDVKD. The ends lost 4 bases at V and 6 bases at J; junction bases unmatched: 12. Here the CDR3 reads CATSETGGWALDTQYF. The CDR3 DNA follows: TGTGCCACCAGTGAGACGGGAGGTTGGGCTCTTGATACGCAGTATTTT.

Details on this clone: The same CDR3 also results from other DNA sequences found in this sample. J is TRBJ1-1 and V is TRBV24-1, with 7 nucleotides matching TRBD1. This CDR3 is 15 amino acids long. The V segment lost 3 bases and the J segment 1 base; nucleotides outside the gene matches: 4. Germline values: CDR1 KGHDR, CDR2 SFDVKD. This CDR3 is CATSDPRTGNTEAFF. The DNA of the CDR3 is TGTGCCACCAGTGATCCCCGGACAGGGAACACTGAAGCTTTCTTT.

On this clone: An end of the junction differs from the germline gene, which may be a read error. This chain links TRBV25-1 with TRBJ1-2; TRBD1 is a possible D gene (6 bases). This CDR3 region has 12 residues. Germline V lookup: CDR1 MGHDK, CDR2 SYGVNS. CDR3 DNA sequence: TGTGCAAGCAGACAGGCATCGGGTGGCTACACCTTC. This codes for CASRQASGGYTF.

This chain joins TRBV25-1 and TRBJ1-5, with a possible D match to TRBD1 (6 bases). V was shortened by 6 bases and J by 3 bases, with 12 bases between the two germline ends. CDR1 is MGHDK and CDR2 is SYGVNS in the germline V gene. CDR3 length equals 14 residues. CDR3 sequence reads: CASSRTDNNQPQHF. The CDR3 DNA follows: TGTGCCAGCAGCCGGACAGACAACAATCAGCCCCAGCATTTT.

The chain couples TRBV16 to TRBJ1-1; D perhaps matches TRBD1 (6 bases). Trimming removed 4 bases at V and 0 bases at J, with 15 bases between. There are 16 residues in the CDR3. Germline V gene data show CDR1 as KGHSY and CDR2 as FQNENV. The CDR3 nucleotides read TGTGCCAGCAGCCCTCAGAGGGGACATATGAACACTGAAGCTTTCTTT. Translating gives CASSPQRGHMNTEAFF.

V usage is TRBV7-8 and J usage is TRBJ1-3; D possibly corresponds to TRBD1 (6 bases). The CDR3 contains 18 residues. V lost 4 bases and J 0 bases, leaving 19 bases between the germline ends. From germline, CDR1 is SGHVS and CDR2 FQNEAQ. CDR3 amino acids: CASSYRTIQGISGNTIYF. CDR3 sequence (DNA): TGTGCCAGCAGCTACCGGACCATACAGGGTATCTCTGGAAACACCATATATTTT.

This clone was picked up one time. This chain uses TRBV28 with TRBJ1-4; TRBD1 matches 10 bases. Germline assignment: CDR1 MDHEN and CDR2 SYDVKM. The CDR3 has 15 residues. The trim removed 5 bases at V and 7 bases at J, leaving 7 bases unmatched. CDR3 in amino acids: CASSGETGGSEKLFF. CDR3 nucleotides: TGTGCCAGCAGTGGGGAGACAGGGGGCTCTGAAAAACTGTTTTTT.

The chain combines TRBV5-4 with TRBJ2-3; 7 bases align to TRBD1. The CDR3 runs 16 residues. Germline V gene data show CDR1 as SGHNT and CDR2 as YYREEE (reference sequence). Trimming removed 1 base from V and 1 base from J; junction bases left unmatched: 6. Here the CDR3 DNA reads TGTGCCAGCAGCTTGCAGTTAGGGGGCGGCACAGATACGCAGTATTTT. This translates into CASSLQLGGGTDTQYF.

V and J are TRBV2 and TRBJ2-7, with 11 nucleotides matching TRBD2. V shed 6 bases, J shed 3 bases, and the junction held 4 bases outside the gene matches. CDR1 is SNHLY and CDR2 is FYNNEI in the germline V gene. The length of the CDR3 is 14 residues. CDR3 loop: CASSLLAGVYEQYF. CDR3 nucleotide sequence: TGTGCCAGCAGCCTACTAGCGGGAGTCTACGAGCAGTACTTC.

This chain links TRBV7-8 with TRBJ2-7; TRBD1 might be the D (6 bases). The CDR3 is 15 amino acids. Germline V lookup: CDR1 SGHVS, CDR2 FQNEAQ. Trimming stripped 4 bases from V and 2 bases from J, with 15 bases between. The CDR3 region has the DNA TGTGCCAGCAGCTCTCAGGGGCTGATCCCCTACGAGCAGTACTTC. It yields the protein CASSSQGLIPYEQYF.

CDR3 amino acids: CASSPAVGEQYF. CDR3 nucleotide sequence: TGTGCCAGCAGTCCCGCGGTTGGCGAGCAGTACTTC. The genes are TRBV12-3 or TRBV12-4 and TRBJ2-7; D gene unclear. Between the trimmed V and J ends, which lost 5 bases and 6 bases, there was a span of 11 bases. The CDR3 is 12 residues long.